The 29 T cell receptor beta chains presented below share a single source sample, sequenced in a study of T cell repertoires in cytomegalovirus infection. A single record per CDR3 protein comes from TCRdb applying MiXCR to the reads. The table records about 490,000 distinct CDR3 sequences, approximately 11% of them present only once. What was sequenced was PBMCs. The receptors were sampled from a human donor in good health (CMV status not recorded). Some clones in this sample may be carry-over from other donors' samples.

This clonotype was detected ten times or more. The genes are TRBV7-6 and TRBJ2-1; D gene ambiguous. V was cut by 1 base and J by 6 bases, with 13 bases left in between. Germline CDR1 reads SGHVS; CDR2 reads FNYEAQ. This CDR3 is 15 amino acids long. The CDR3 region is CASSLETAIVNEQFF. The CDR3 DNA follows: TGTGCCAGCAGCTTAGAGACTGCTATCGTCAATGAGCAGTTCTTC.

In this sample, this clonotype turned up many times. V and J are TRBV7-9 and TRBJ1-5; D gene ambiguous. The CDR3 runs to 12 residues. V was trimmed by 1 base and J by 9 bases, leaving 7 bases between them. In germline, CDR1 is SEHNR, CDR2 FQNEAQ (reference sequence). The CDR3 here is CASSLGPPPQHF. The CDR3 DNA reads TGTGCCAGCAGCTTAGGTCCCCCGCCCCAGCATTTT. The complete variable domain, with remaining parts taken from reference TRBV7-9 and TRBJ1-5, reads DTGVSQNPRHKITKRGQNVTFRCDPISEHNRLYWYRQTLGQGPEFLTYFQNEAQLEKSRLLSDRFSAERPKGSFSTLEIQRTEQGDSAMYLCASSLGPPPQHFGDGTRLSIL.

This chain connects TRBV20-1 to TRBJ2-2; TRBD2 matches 8 bases. V gave up 4 bases and J gave up 4 bases; unmatched junction bases: 2. Germline assignment: CDR1 DFQATT and CDR2 SNEGSKA (reference sequence). The CDR3 is made up of 13 amino acids. CDR3 amino acids: CSATGTSTGELFF. CDR3 DNA sequence: TGCAGTGCTACCGGGACTAGCACCGGGGAGCTGTTTTTT.

V and J are TRBV12-3 or TRBV12-4 and TRBJ1-5, with D perhaps TRBD1 (6 bases). This CDR3 is built from 15 residues. The V gene lost 6 bases and the J gene lost 5 bases, with 17 bases spanning the gap. The CDR3 nucleotides read TGTGCCAGCAGCGGAGGGGGGGGAGGGGATCAGCCCCAGCATTTT. This encodes CASSGGGGGDQPQHF.

In its sample, this clonotype was seen many times. The J gene is TRBJ2-1, the V gene TRBV24-1, with 10 positions matching TRBD1. The CDR3 runs 14 residues. Trimming cost V 7 bases and J 7 bases; bases outside gene matches: 6. Germline CDR1 and CDR2: KGHDR and SFDVKD. The DNA of the CDR3 is TGTGCCACCAGCTTGACAGGGGGCCGAAATGAGCAGTTCTTC. As protein: CATSLTGGRNEQFF.

Turning to this clonotype: This sequence may be a read error, since a much larger clone differs from it by one base. J is TRBJ2-3 and V is TRBV4-1, with D perhaps matching TRBD2 (6 bases). The V gene's germline CDR1 is MGHRA and CDR2 YSYEKL. This CDR3 region has 15 residues. Written as DNA, the CDR3 is TGTGCCAGCAGCCAAGATCGTGAGCGGGCGAATACGCGGTATTTT. Protein product: CASSQDRERANTRYF.

At least ten counts were recorded for this clonotype. The chain is built from TRBV13 and TRBJ1-6; TRBD1 is a possible D gene (6 bases). The CDR3 has 15 residues. Germline CDR1 and CDR2: PRHDT and FYEKMQ (reference sequence). V lost 10 bases to trimming and J lost 5 bases, with 18 bases between them. CDR3 nucleotides: TGTGCCACCCAGTACGGACAGCGAAATAATTCACCCCTCCACTTT. Amino acid sequence: CATQYGQRNNSPLHF.

This clonotype was recorded many times. The V and J genes are TRBV15 and TRBJ1-1; no reliable D call. CDR1 is LNHNV, CDR2 YYDKDF, per germline (reference sequence). The CDR3 length is 14 residues. Trimming stripped 6 bases from V and 7 bases from J, with 18 bases between. CDR3 bases: TGTGCCACCAGAGGGATTACCCCGTACAGTGAAGCTTTCTTT. Protein: CATRGITPYSEAFF.

In its sample, this clonotype was seen many times. This rearrangement joins TRBV14 to TRBJ2-1; D possibly matches TRBD1 or TRBD2 (7 bases each). CDR1 and CDR2 from the germline V gene are SGHDN and FVKESK. This CDR3 region has 15 residues. Between the trimmed V and J ends, which lost 2 bases and 9 bases, there was a span of 17 bases. The CDR3 region has the DNA TGTGCCAGCAGCCAATGGAACACAGGGGAGGGTGAGCAGTTCTTC. Protein: CASSQWNTGEGEQFF.

A few counts support this clonotype. The chain recombines TRBV19 with TRBJ1-5; D possibly corresponds to TRBD1 (5 bases). Germline lookup yields CDR1 LNHDA and CDR2 SQIVND (reference sequence). The germline V and J ends were trimmed by 7 bases and 1 base, with 17 bases remaining between them. The CDR3 consists of 16 residues. This chain's CDR3 is CASTLRWGKSNQPQHF. In nucleotides, the CDR3 is TGTGCCAGTACCCTCAGATGGGGGAAGAGCAATCAGCCCCAGCATTTT.

This clonotype was picked up many times. The CDR3 protein is CSARALTGIGSSPLHF. The CDR3 DNA reads as TGCAGTGCCAGGGCCTTGACAGGGATTGGGAGTTCACCCCTCCACTTT. This chain joins TRBV20-1 and TRBJ1-6; TRBD1 aligns across 7 bases. CDR3 length: 16 amino acids. Germline V gives CDR1 DFQATT, CDR2 SNEGSKA (reference sequence). The trim removed 6 bases at V and 9 bases at J, leaving 17 bases unmatched.

The rearrangement joins TRBV15 to TRBJ2-1; D might be TRBD1 (5 bases). This CDR3 contains 14 residues. The V gene's germline CDR1 is LNHNV and CDR2 YYDKDF (reference sequence). With 0 bases removed from V and 9 bases from J, the gap between germline ends came to 12 bases. The CDR3: CATSRDPQGREQFF. In DNA, the CDR3 is TGTGCCACCAGCAGAGATCCCCAGGGTCGTGAGCAGTTCTTC.

This chain links TRBV3-1 with TRBJ2-7, with 10 positions matching TRBD1. CDR1 LGHDT and CDR2 YNNKEL come from the germline V gene (reference sequence). Trimming removed 1 base from V and 10 bases from J; junction bases left unmatched: 13. This CDR3 comprises 16 residues. The CDR3, as DNA: TGTGCCAGCAGCCAAGCCCCTGACCCGGGACAGGGGACACAGTACTTC. Its translation is CASSQAPDPGQGTQYF.

This clonotype was seen many times. The V gene is TRBV6-2 or TRBV6-3, the J gene TRBJ1-1, with 7 bases identical to TRBD1. The germline CDR1 and CDR2 sequences are MNHEY and SVGEGT. V shed 5 bases and J 7 bases; nucleotides not matched to a gene: 7. CDR3 length equals 13 residues. The CDR3 DNA reads as TGTGCCAGCAGTGGGACAGTGCGTCGTGAAGCTTTCTTT. Translating gives CASSGTVRREAFF.

This clonotype was detected many times. The CDR3 region has the DNA TGTGCCAGCAGTTTATTACCGCACTTGGCTTTCTTT. Amino acids: CASSLLPHLAFF. This chain joins TRBV12-3 or TRBV12-4 and TRBJ1-1; D remains ambiguous. This CDR3 has 12 residues. The V end was cut by 2 bases, the J end by 11 bases, with 12 bases between.

This clonotype showed up many times. The chain carries TRBV28 and TRBJ2-7, with D possibly called TRBD1 or TRBD2 (6 bases each). This CDR3 is 15 amino acids long. Germline-derived CDR1 and CDR2 are MDHEN and SYDVKM. The V gene lost 6 bases and the J gene lost 1 base, with 16 bases spanning the gap. CDR3 sequence: CASRKRGAGSYEQYF. The CDR3 DNA sequence: TGTGCCAGCAGGAAAAGGGGGGCAGGGTCCTACGAGCAGTACTTC.

The table lists this clonotype with many counts. The CDR3 spells CASSLGRGMEQFF. The CDR3, as DNA: TGTGCCAGCAGCTTGGGCCGGGGTATGGAGCAGTTCTTC. The rearrangement links TRBV5-6 to TRBJ2-1; D perhaps matches TRBD2 (5 bases). The CDR3 runs 13 residues. Trimming left V 0 bases short and J 10 bases short, with 11 bases between. Germline lookup yields CDR1 SGHDT and CDR2 YYEEEE. The full variable domain, with the rest looked up from reference TRBV5-6 and TRBJ2-1, is DAGVTQSPTHLIKTRGQQVTLRCSPKSGHDTVSWYQQALGQGPQFIFQYYEEEERQRGNFPDRFSGHQFPNYSSELNVNALLLGDSALYLCASSLGRGMEQFFGPGTRLTVL.

To note about this clonotype: A read error may produce the germline difference seen at one junction end. V usage is TRBV14 and J usage is TRBJ1-1, with D maybe TRBD1 (5 bases). The germline CDR1 and CDR2 sequences are SGHDN and FVKESK. The CDR3 has 13 amino acids. The DNA for the CDR3 is TGTGCCAGCAGCCAAACACTTGGGGGTGAAGCTTCCTTT. This sequence encodes CASSQTLGGEASF.

This clonotype was picked up many times. J is TRBJ1-1 and V is TRBV27; D possibly corresponds to TRBD1 (5 bases). This CDR3 has 16 amino acids. Per the germline V gene, CDR1 is MNHEY and CDR2 is SMNVEV (reference sequence). The ends were cut back, 5 bases at V and 0 bases at J, with 16 bases in the middle. The CDR3 region is CASSPYGGRVNTEAFF. CDR3 nucleotides: TGTGCCAGCAGTCCGTACGGGGGGAGGGTGAACACTGAAGCTTTCTTT.

Only a few counts were recorded for this clonotype. The chain combines TRBV15 with TRBJ2-5; D might be TRBD1 or TRBD2, each matching 5 bases. Trimming removed 0 bases from V and 2 bases from J, with 22 bases in between. This CDR3 is built from 19 residues. The germline gives CDR1 LNHNV, CDR2 YYDKDF (reference sequence). The DNA of the CDR3 is TGTGCCACCAGCAGAGAACAAATCTTCCGGGACGGAAGACAAGAGACCCAGTACTTC. This encodes CATSREQIFRDGRQETQYF.

Many counts were recorded for this clonotype. The V gene is TRBV7-9, the J gene TRBJ2-1; 9 bases line up with TRBD1. The CDR3 is 16 residues long. V shed 4 bases and J 2 bases; nucleotides not matched to a gene: 6. The germline gives CDR1 SEHNR, CDR2 FQNEAQ (reference sequence). CDR3 DNA sequence: TGTGCCAGCAGCTCCGGGACAGGGCAGGCCTACAATGAGCAGTTCTTC. Protein product: CASSSGTGQAYNEQFF.

This clonotype appeared many times. The V and J genes are TRBV19 and TRBJ1-4, with D uncertain. V dropped 6 bases and J dropped 5 bases, with 19 bases sitting between them. This CDR3 contains 16 residues. Germline V gene lookup returns CDR1 LNHDA and CDR2 SQIVND (reference sequence). The CDR3 coding sequence is TGTGCCAGTAGCCCCCCTGGCCGTCGGCGAAATGAAAAACTGTTTTTT. It is translated as CASSPPGRRRNEKLFF. Full variable domain (outside the CDR3, taken from reference TRBV19 and TRBJ1-4): DGGITQSPKYLFRKEGQNVTLSCEQNLNHDAMYWYRQDPGQGLRLIYYSQIVNDFQKGDIAEGYSVSREKKESFPLTVTSAQKNPTAFYLCASSPPGRRRNEKLFFGSGTQLSVL.

The chain carries TRBV14 and TRBJ1-2; 11 positions match TRBD1. CDR3 length: 17 amino acids. The J segment lost 4 bases and the V segment lost 0 bases, leaving 7 bases of the junction unmatched. The germline gives CDR1 SGHDN, CDR2 FVKESK. The CDR3 nucleotides are TGTGCCAGCAGCCAAGATAGAAAAGGGACAGGGGGCTATGGCTACACCTTC. Protein sequence: CASSQDRKGTGGYGYTF.

There are a few counts of this clonotype. The rearrangement uses TRBV20-1 and TRBJ2-1, with 7 bases aligning to TRBD2. Trimming took 1 base from V and 4 from J; bases not matched to a gene: 10. CDR1 is DFQATT and CDR2 is SNEGSKA in the germline V gene (reference sequence). The CDR3 is made up of 16 amino acids. The CDR3 is CSARVGRAGIYNEQFF. The DNA for the CDR3 is TGCAGTGCTAGAGTGGGGAGGGCAGGTATATACAATGAGCAGTTCTTC.

This clonotype was counted many times. This chain connects TRBV7-9 to TRBJ1-1, with D maybe TRBD1 (5 bases). The CDR3 extends over 14 amino acids. The ends were cut back, 5 bases at V and 4 bases at J, with 14 bases in the middle. Per germline, CDR1 SEHNR and CDR2 FQNEAQ (reference sequence). In DNA, the CDR3 is TGTGCCAGCAGCCTCTCAGGTCAGGGCACTGAAGCTTTCTTT. Translation gives CASSLSGQGTEAFF.

This clonotype was detected a few times. The chain recombines TRBV6-6 with TRBJ2-7; 7 nucleotides match TRBD2. The CDR3 loop spans 12 amino acids. Losses at the gene ends were 1 base for V and 6 bases for J; bases not matched to a gene: 0. CDR1 is MNHNY and CDR2 is SVGAGI in the germline V gene (reference sequence). CDR3 protein: CASSYWGGEQYF. DNA for the CDR3: TGTGCCAGCAGTTACTGGGGGGGCGAGCAGTACTTC.

This clonotype was detected many times. The chain recombines TRBV24-1 with TRBJ2-2, with 9 positions matching TRBD1. V lost 2 bases to trimming and J lost 2 bases; unmatched junction nucleotides: 5. This CDR3 spans 17 amino acids. CDR1 is KGHDR, CDR2 SFDVKD, per germline. CDR3 sequence (DNA): TGTGCCACCAGTGATTCCTTGACAGGGGGAAACACCGGGGAGCTGTTTTTT. Translating gives CATSDSLTGGNTGELFF.

There are many counts of this clonotype. This chain connects TRBV7-9 to TRBJ2-7; D unresolved. V dropped 6 bases and J dropped 4 bases, with 19 bases sitting between them. CDR3 length equals 15 residues. CDR1 is SEHNR, CDR2 FQNEAQ, per germline (reference sequence). CDR3 nucleotides: TGTGCCAGCAGACCCGAGGCATCCCGGGTTTACGAGCAGTACTTC. Its protein product is CASRPEASRVYEQYF.

J is TRBJ2-2 and V is TRBV10-3, with D unresolved. Trimming left V 0 bases short and J 6 bases short, with 11 bases between. Germline CDR1 and CDR2: ENHRY and SYGVKD. This CDR3 has 15 amino acids. The CDR3 DNA is TGTGCCATCAGTGAGTCGAACGGCGGTGCCGGGGAGCTGTTTTTT. It codes for CAISESNGGAGELFF.